Following are 9 T cell receptor beta chains from one sample sequenced in a study of blood T cell repertoires in COVID-19. Repertoires were generated with immunoSEQ multiplex PCR, while TCRdb's copy carries only in-frame clones and drops some. The sample has some 80,000 clones, roughly 80% seen once; the top ten hold around 5.8%. Source material: peripheral blood. All receptors come from a man aged 60 to 69 with active or convalescent COVID-19.

V gene TRBV7-8 combines with J gene TRBJ1-5; TRBD1 is a possible D gene (6 bases). CDR1 is SGHVS, CDR2 FQNEAQ, per germline. Trimming cost V 4 bases and J 1 base, with 14 bases left between them. The CDR3 consists of 16 residues. Here the CDR3 DNA reads TGTGCCAGCAGCTCCCGGGGGGGCGGGAGCAATCAGCCCCAGCATTTT. Translated: CASSSRGGGSNQPQHF.

The CDR3 protein is CASRETGPLYGYTF. CDR3 coding DNA: TGTGCCAGCAGGGAGACAGGGCCCCTCTATGGCTACACCTTC. This chain uses TRBV25-1 with TRBJ1-2; 7 bases agree with TRBD1. Germline trimming cut 6 bases from V and 4 bases from J; bases unmatched to any gene: 8. Looked up from germline, CDR1 is MGHDK and CDR2 is SYGVNS. The CDR3 runs to 14 residues.

This clone came up once. The rearrangement joins TRBV6-5 to TRBJ2-2; 11 bases agree with TRBD1. J lost 4 bases, V lost 6 bases, and 4 bases had no gene match. The germline V gene has CDR1 MNHEY and CDR2 SVGAGI. The CDR3 loop spans 15 amino acids. CDR3 DNA: TGTGCCAGCAGGCCGGGGACAGGGGGCACCGGGGAGCTGTTTTTT. Translating gives CASRPGTGGTGELFF.

The V and J genes are TRBV5-1 and TRBJ1-2; 9 bases are shared with TRBD1. CDR3 length equals 14 residues. With 4 bases clipped from V and 8 bases from J, the junction kept 9 bases outside the gene matches. The germline CDR1 and CDR2 sequences are SGHRS and YFSETQ. The CDR3 coding sequence is TGCGCCAGCAGCCTGTCAGGGACAGGGAGAGGCTACACCTTC. This translates into CASSLSGTGRGYTF. Drawing the rest from reference TRBV5-1 and TRBJ1-2, the complete variable domain is KAGVTQTPRYLIKTRGQQVTLSCSPISGHRSVSWYQQTPGQGLQFLFEYFSETQRNKGNFPGRFSGRQFSNSRSEMNVSTLELGDSALYLCASSLSGTGRGYTFGSGTRLTVV.

This rearrangement joins TRBV9 to TRBJ2-2; 11 bases map to TRBD2. Germline-derived CDR1 and CDR2 are SGDLS and YYNGEE. This CDR3 comprises 16 residues. The J segment lost 4 bases and the V segment lost 4 bases, leaving 6 bases of the junction unmatched. The CDR3 DNA reads TGTGCCAGCAGCCTAACTAGCGGGGGAAGCACCGGGGAGCTGTTTTTT. It is translated as CASSLTSGGSTGELFF. Combining the CDR3 with reference TRBV9 and TRBJ2-2 gives the whole variable domain DSGVTQTPKHLITATGQRVTLRCSPRSGDLSVYWYQQSLDQGLQFLIQYYNGEERAKGNILERFSAQQFPDLHSELNLSSLELGDSALYFCASSLTSGGSTGELFFGEGSRLTVL.

The sample holds a few counts of this clone. The J gene is TRBJ2-5, the V gene TRBV5-1; 10 bases agree with TRBD2. CDR3 length equals 15 residues. J was trimmed by 4 bases and V by 4 bases; bases with no gene match: 7. Germline values: CDR1 SGHRS, CDR2 YFSETQ. CDR3 in amino acids: CASSAQRGGGETQYF. The CDR3 DNA is TGCGCCAGCAGCGCCCAGCGGGGGGGCGGAGAGACCCAGTACTTC.

The chain has TRBV6-1 and TRBJ1-1; 7 bases are a match to TRBD1. V was pared by 0 bases and J by 5 bases, with 3 bases of the junction left unmatched. Germline values: CDR1 MNHNS, CDR2 SASEGT. This CDR3 contains 14 residues. CDR3 nucleotides: TGTGCCAGCAGTGAAGCGGGCAGGGGGACTGAAGCTTTCTTT. Encoded protein: CASSEAGRGTEAFF.

The genes are TRBV2 and TRBJ2-7; D is unclear. V shed 4 bases and J shed 5 bases, with 18 bases lying between them. This CDR3 is built from 15 residues. Germline V lookup: CDR1 SNHLY, CDR2 FYNNEI. In DNA, the CDR3 is TGTGCCAGCAGTGGAGAACAGACCTCCCTTAACGAGCAGTACTTC. Translation: CASSGEQTSLNEQYF.

The chain is built from TRBV7-8 and TRBJ2-5, with D uncertain. The CDR3 extends over 15 amino acids. V dropped 5 bases and J dropped 0 bases, with 13 bases sitting between them. Germline loops: CDR1 SGHVS, CDR2 FQNEAQ. The CDR3 is CASSPRLSYQETQYF. Here the CDR3 DNA reads TGTGCCAGCAGCCCCCGCTTGAGCTACCAAGAGACCCAGTACTTC.